The 10 T cell receptor beta chains reported below all come from one sample, sequenced in a study of shared clonotypes between healthy human individuals. The data were produced by immunoSEQ multiplex PCR, yet TCRdb's version contains in-frame clones alone and is incomplete. Of some 580,000 clones in the sample, less than 98% were seen once. The sample consisted of naive CD4+ T cells sorted from blood. Subset defined: CD45RA+ positively selected. All receptors come from a woman in her 30s in good health.

This clone was found once. The rearrangement joins TRBV28 to TRBJ1-1; no definite D call. Germline lookup yields CDR1 MDHEN and CDR2 SYDVKM. This CDR3 is built from 15 residues. V lost 3 bases to trimming and J lost 4 bases, with 15 bases between them. CDR3 sequence reads: CASSLRPAWGTEAFF. The DNA of the CDR3 is TGTGCCAGCAGTTTGCGGCCGGCTTGGGGCACTGAAGCTTTCTTT. Full variable domain (missing parts from reference TRBV28 and TRBJ1-1): DVKVTQSSRYLVKRTGEKVFLECVQDMDHENMFWYRQDPGLGLRLIYFSYDVKMKEKGDIPEGYSVSREKKERFSLILESASTNQTSMYLCASSLRPAWGTEAFFGQGTRLTVV.

The chain uses TRBV5-1 and TRBJ1-1; D remains unclear. Deletions cut 2 bases from V and 3 bases from J, with 14 bases between. The CDR3 has 15 residues. CDR1 SGHRS and CDR2 YFSETQ come from the germline V gene. CDR3 in amino acids: CASSFSPTSDTEAFF. The CDR3 DNA is TGCGCCAGCAGCTTTTCCCCGACCTCAGACACTGAAGCTTTCTTT.

This chain connects TRBV28 to TRBJ1-4; no firm D call. In germline, CDR1 is MDHEN, CDR2 SYDVKM. V was pared by 6 bases and J by 0 bases, with 11 bases between. The CDR3 is 15 amino acids. This chain's CDR3 is CASSVRASTNEKLFF. In nucleotides, the CDR3 is TGTGCCAGCAGCGTACGGGCTTCAACTAATGAAAAACTGTTTTTT. Drawing the rest from reference TRBV28 and TRBJ1-4, the complete variable domain is DVKVTQSSRYLVKRTGEKVFLECVQDMDHENMFWYRQDPGLGLRLIYFSYDVKMKEKGDIPEGYSVSREKKERFSLILESASTNQTSMYLCASSVRASTNEKLFFGSGTQLSVL.

V gene TRBV5-1 combines with J gene TRBJ2-3; D is unresolved. The CDR3 consists of 13 residues. Germline lookup yields CDR1 SGHRS and CDR2 YFSETQ. V was trimmed by 2 bases and J by 7 bases, leaving 11 bases between them. The DNA of the CDR3 is TGCGCCAGCAGCTTACCCACAACAAATACGCAGTATTTT. Translating it yields CASSLPTTNTQYF.

CDR3 DNA sequence: TGTGCAAGTCGCTCGGTATTGGGCTCCGAAGAAGGTTTACAGTTCTTC. This translates into CASRSVLGSEEGLQFF. This chain uses TRBV12-2 with TRBJ2-1; TRBD1 reflects the table's D call only, with no check against the DNA. TRBV12-2 corresponds to a pseudogene. The CDR3 contains 16 residues.

The CDR3 nucleotides are TGTGCCAGCTCACCGGGACTAGCGGGCGAGCAGTACTTC. Protein: CASSPGLAGEQYF. V usage is TRBV18 and J usage is TRBJ2-7; 12 nucleotides line up with TRBD2. J gave up 6 bases and V 3 bases, and 0 bases lay outside the gene matches. Germline V gene lookup returns CDR1 KGHSH and CDR2 LQKENI. This CDR3 region has 13 residues. The full variable domain, in which reference TRBV18 and TRBJ2-7 provide the parts outside the CDR3, is NAGVMQNPRHLVRRRGQEARLRCSPMKGHSHVYWYRQLPEEGLKFMVYLQKENIIDESGMPKERFSAEFPKEGPSILRIQQVVRGDSAAYFCASSPGLAGEQYFGPGTRLTVT.

Concerning this clone itself: Within the sample, other DNA sequences also encode this same CDR3. This chain uses TRBV7-2 with TRBJ1-5; unclear D gene. The CDR3 contains 15 residues. V lost 5 bases to trimming and J lost 2 bases, with 13 bases between them. CDR1 is SGHTA and CDR2 is FQGNSA in the germline V gene. The CDR3 is CASSLGSAGNQPQHF. The CDR3 DNA is TGTGCCAGCAGCCTAGGGTCTGCCGGCAATCAGCCCCAGCATTTT.

The table lists this clone with a count of one. The chain recombines TRBV30 with TRBJ2-5; D perhaps matches TRBD2 (7 bases). V was shortened by 2 bases and J by 3 bases, with 13 bases between the two germline ends. In germline, CDR1 is GTSNPN, CDR2 SVGIG (reference sequence). The CDR3 totals 14 residues. The CDR3 spells CAWSRGAGEETQYF. The DNA for the CDR3 is TGTGCCTGGAGTCGGGGGGCAGGGGAAGAGACCCAGTACTTC.

Regarding this clone: The same CDR3 also results from other DNA sequences found in this sample. The chain uses TRBV19 and TRBJ1-1; tentative D call: TRBD1 (6 bases). The germline gives CDR1 LNHDA, CDR2 SQIVND (reference sequence). The CDR3 spans 12 residues. Trimming left V 6 bases short and J 6 bases short, with 11 bases between. The DNA of the CDR3 is TGTGCCAGTAGCACCAGGGGCCCTGAAGCTTTCTTT. The encoded protein is CASSTRGPEAFF. The full variable domain, its missing parts supplied by reference TRBV19 and TRBJ1-1, is DGGITQSPKYLFRKEGQNVTLSCEQNLNHDAMYWYRQDPGQGLRLIYYSQIVNDFQKGDIAEGYSVSREKKESFPLTVTSAQKNPTAFYLCASSTRGPEAFFGQGTRLTVV.

CDR3 loop: CASSQASGRGTDTQYF. CDR3 bases: TGCGCCAGCAGCCAAGCGAGCGGGAGAGGCACAGATACGCAGTATTTT. V is TRBV4-1 and J is TRBJ2-3; TRBD2 matches at 8 bases. The CDR3 covers 16 residues. From germline, CDR1 is MGHRA and CDR2 YSYEKL. V lost 1 base and J lost 1; bases outside the gene matches: 4.